The rows below give T cell receptor beta chains drawn from one sample of a study of blood T cell repertoires in COVID-19. Clones were read by immunoSEQ multiplex PCR, and TCRdb kept only the in-frame ones, dropping some. The sample lists 15,000 to 20,000 clones; more than 80% were seen once. Sequencing was carried out using peripheral blood. These receptors originate from a woman in her forties or fifties with active COVID-19. Each CDR3 is given with its conserved first and last residue. A D gene is named only where the DNA matches it firmly. Not all rows give a size; the values are once, few, many and, for expanded clones, a class.

d_gene	v_gene	abundance	j_gene	CDR3aa	CDR3nt
TRBD1	TRBV6-5	.	TRBJ1-2	CATGTGSNYGYTF	TGTGCCACCGGGACAGGGTCTAACTATGGCTACACCTTC
.	TRBV5-1	.	TRBJ1-3	CASSLAGDSGNTIYF	TGCGCCAGCAGCTTGGCCGGGGACTCTGGAAACACCATATATTTT
TRBD2	TRBV9	.	TRBJ2-1	CASSMGLAGYIGVYNEQFF	TGTGCCAGCAGCATGGGACTAGCGGGATACATTGGGGTCTACAATGAGCAGTTCTTC
TRBD2	TRBV15	.	TRBJ2-1	CATSRRSGMKYNEQFF	TGTGCCACCAGCAGGCGTAGCGGGATGAAGTACAATGAGCAGTTCTTC
TRBD1	TRBV6-6	.	TRBJ2-7	CASSFRTGQQYF	TGTGCCAGCAGTTTCCGGACAGGGCAGCAGTACTTC
.	TRBV28	.	TRBJ2-4	CASSLRVGAKNIQYF	TGTGCCAGCAGTTTGAGGGTCGGGGCCAAAAACATTCAGTACTTC
.	TRBV5-1	once	TRBJ1-2	CASSLGREVYGYTF	TGCGCCAGCAGCTTGGGCAGGGAGGTCTATGGCTACACCTTC
.	TRBV27	.	TRBJ2-1	CASSLWGGMSYNEQFF	TGTGCCAGCAGTTTATGGGGAGGTATGAGCTACAATGAGCAGTTCTTC
.	TRBV12-3/TRBV12-4	.	TRBJ1-1	CASSPARGEAFF	TGTGCCAGCAGTCCCGCCCGCGGGGAAGCTTTCTTT
.	TRBV12-3/TRBV12-4	.	TRBJ2-2	CASRRWGAGELFF	TGTGCCAGCAGGAGGTGGGGGGCCGGGGAGCTGTTTTTT
.	TRBV19	.	TRBJ2-3	CASSIGQASTDTQYF	TGTGCCAGTAGTATAGGCCAAGCTAGCACAGATACGCAGTATTTT
TRBD1	TRBV28	.	TRBJ1-3	CASSHRGGPGNTIYF	TGTGCCAGCAGTCACAGGGGGGGCCCTGGAAACACCATATATTTT
TRBD2	TRBV28	.	TRBJ2-5	CASSILAGVQETQYF	TGTGCCAGCAGTATTCTAGCGGGCGTCCAAGAGACCCAGTACTTC
.	TRBV7-9	.	TRBJ2-7	CASSLTGGVREQYF	TGTGCCAGCAGCTTAACAGGGGGGGTGCGCGAGCAGTACTTC
TRBD2	TRBV25-1	.	TRBJ2-1	CASSPVSGNSYNEQFF	TGTGCCAGCAGCCCCGTTAGCGGGAACTCCTACAATGAGCAGTTCTTC
TRBD2	TRBV7-2	.	TRBJ2-7	CASTLSGAYNYEQYF	TGTGCCAGCACCTTGAGCGGGGCCTACAACTACGAGCAGTACTTC
TRBD1	TRBV7-9	.	TRBJ2-7	CASSLVRGSYEQYF	TGTGCCAGCAGCTTAGTCAGGGGGAGCTACGAGCAGTACTTC
.	TRBV13	.	TRBJ2-1	CASSYRDTSYNEQFF	TGTGCCAGCAGTTACAGGGACACCTCCTACAATGAGCAGTTCTTC
.	TRBV2	.	TRBJ2-3	CASSFLARGDTQYF	TGTGCCAGCAGTTTTCTAGCGAGAGGGGATACGCAGTATTTT
.	TRBV19	.	TRBJ2-7	CASSIEGGTYEQYF	TGTGCCAGTAGTATAGAAGGCGGAACCTACGAGCAGTACTTC
TRBD2	TRBV6-2/TRBV6-3	.	TRBJ2-3	CASSYSKTLAGVGGDTQYF	TGTGCCAGCAGTTACTCGAAAACACTAGCGGGAGTCGGCGGAGATACGCAGTATTTT
TRBD2	TRBV10-3	.	TRBJ2-1	CAISDFAAGASHNEQFF	TGTGCCATCAGTGATTTTGCGGCGGGAGCTTCCCACAATGAGCAGTTCTTC
.	TRBV28	.	TRBJ2-1	CASSRGPGVGEQFF	TGTGCCAGCAGCCGGGGACCGGGGGTCGGTGAGCAGTTCTTC
.	TRBV21-1	once	TRBJ2-3	CASIGTGGTDTQYF	TGTGCCAGCATCGGGACAGGGGGCACAGATACGCAGTATTTT
TRBD2	TRBV6-1	.	TRBJ2-3	CASSEGLAGSADTQYF	TGTGCCAGCAGTGAAGGTCTAGCGGGGAGCGCAGATACGCAGTATTTT
.	TRBV18	.	TRBJ2-1	CASSPENYNEQFF	TGTGCCAGCTCACCGGAGAACTACAATGAGCAGTTCTTC
.	TRBV2	.	TRBJ1-5	CASRTSPGQPQHF	TGTGCCAGCAGGACGTCGCCCGGGCAGCCCCAGCATTTT